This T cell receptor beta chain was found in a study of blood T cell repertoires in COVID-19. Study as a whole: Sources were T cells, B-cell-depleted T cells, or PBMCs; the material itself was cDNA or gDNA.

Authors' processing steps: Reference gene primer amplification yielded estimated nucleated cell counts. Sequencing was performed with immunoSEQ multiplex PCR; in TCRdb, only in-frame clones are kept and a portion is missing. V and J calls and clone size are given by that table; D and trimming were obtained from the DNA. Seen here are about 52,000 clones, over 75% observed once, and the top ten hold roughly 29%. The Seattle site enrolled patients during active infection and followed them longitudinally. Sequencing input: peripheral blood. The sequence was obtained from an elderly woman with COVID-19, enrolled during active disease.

CDR3 bases: TGCGCCAGCAGCTTACAGGAAAACACTGAAGCTTTCTTT. Amino acid sequence: CASSLQENTEAFF. The V call is TRBV5-1, the J call TRBJ1-1; maybe TRBD1 (5 bases). Germline V gene data show CDR1 as SGHRS and CDR2 as YFSETQ. The CDR3 covers 13 residues. The germline V and J ends were trimmed by 2 bases and 2 bases, with 7 bases remaining between them.